This T cell receptor beta chain comes out of a study of blood T cell repertoires in COVID-19. On the study more broadly: COVID-19 samples collected from the United States, Italy and Spain covered acute and convalescent phases. The analysed material was cDNA or gDNA that came from T cells, B-cell-depleted T cells, or PBMCs.

Per the original methods: From reference gene primer amplification, estimates of nucleated cell counts were derived. Data came from immunoSEQ multiplex PCR; TCRdb stores just in-frame clones and leaves some out. The V and J calls and clone size come from that table; D and trimming were worked out from the DNA. The data show 100,000 to 150,000 clones, around 83% seen once. The CDR3 length is 14 residues. V lost 2 bases to trimming and J lost 7 bases, with 12 bases between them. Germline V gene data show CDR1 as SGHTA and CDR2 as FQGNSA. The rearrangement uses TRBV7-2 and TRBJ2-1; a weak D match, TRBD2 (5 bases). This TCR came from a woman between 50 and 59 years old with acute or convalescent COVID-19. The source material was peripheral blood. CDR3 in amino acids: CASSLFSSENEQFF. Here the CDR3 DNA reads TGTGCCAGCAGCTTATTCAGTAGCGAGAATGAGCAGTTCTTC.